The 10 T cell receptor beta chains presented below share a single source sample, sequenced in a study of cytomegalovirus exposure and HLA in healthy donors. The PCR ran on 60 Vbeta and 13 Jbeta primers. The table came from immunoSEQ multiplex PCR; TCRdb's copy has only in-frame clones and leaves some out. The sample includes about 130,000 clones, 80% of them seen just once. Sequencing was done on a sample of PBMCs. The origin of the receptors is a man aged 25 to 45 in good health and CMV-seronegative.

The chain is built from TRBV5-1 and TRBJ2-7, with 11 bases lining up with TRBD2. Trimming took 0 bases from V and 4 from J; bases not matched to a gene: 3. This CDR3 region has 15 residues. Germline V gene sequence: CDR1 SGHRS, CDR2 YFSETQ. DNA for the CDR3: TGCGCCAGCAGCTTGGTACTAGCGGGAGTGTACGAGCAGTACTTC. Protein sequence: CASSLVLAGVYEQYF.

J is TRBJ2-7 and V is TRBV5-1; TRBD2 is a possible D gene (6 bases). Germline-derived CDR1 and CDR2 are SGHRS and YFSETQ. The CDR3 contains 14 residues. The V end was cut by 4 bases, the J end by 3 bases, with 14 bases between. CDR3 protein: CASSLGLTGYEQYF. The CDR3 DNA sequence: TGCGCCAGCAGCCTCGGACTAACGGGCTACGAGCAGTACTTC.

V gene TRBV5-5 combines with J gene TRBJ2-3; 7 nucleotides match TRBD1. CDR1 and CDR2 (germline): SGHKS, YYEKEE (reference sequence). The CDR3 extends over 15 amino acids. The V gene end was trimmed by 5 bases and the J gene end by 2 bases; junction bases not matched to a gene: 8. This CDR3 reads CASSSGTANTDTQYF. CDR3 coding DNA: TGTGCCAGCAGTTCCGGGACAGCTAACACAGATACGCAGTATTTT.

The rearrangement joins TRBV6-6 to TRBJ1-2, with D perhaps matching TRBD1 (6 bases). The germline CDR1 and CDR2 sequences are MNHNY and SVGAGI (reference sequence). The CDR3 runs to 14 residues. Trimming took off 4 bases at V and 7 bases at J, with 16 bases between the two ends. CDR3 region: CASSSGRGGAGYTF. In DNA form, the CDR3 reads TGTGCCAGCAGTTCGGGGCGTGGGGGGGCTGGCTACACCTTC.

V and J are TRBV29-1 and TRBJ2-1; 9 nucleotides agree with TRBD2. CDR1 and CDR2 from the germline V gene are SQVTM and ANQGSEA. This CDR3 is 14 amino acids long. V shed 3 bases and J 9 bases; nucleotides not matched to a gene: 9. This CDR3 is CSVDRREGTVEQFF. The CDR3 DNA reads TGCAGCGTTGATAGGCGGGAGGGTACCGTTGAGCAGTTCTTC.

The chain uses TRBV14 and TRBJ2-7; D ambiguous. CDR3 length: 11 amino acids. Trimming left V 3 bases short and J 6 bases short, with 6 bases between. Germline lookup yields CDR1 SGHDN and CDR2 FVKESK. CDR3 protein: CASSHGAEQYF. In DNA, the CDR3 is TGTGCCAGCAGCCATGGAGCCGAGCAGTACTTC.

Remarks on this clone: The sample contains more than one DNA sequence encoding this CDR3. The chain uses TRBV5-1 and TRBJ2-7; tentative D call: TRBD2 (6 bases). V was shortened by 2 bases and J by 6 bases, with 9 bases between the two germline ends. From germline, CDR1 is SGHRS and CDR2 YFSETQ. The CDR3 is made up of 12 amino acids. The CDR3 bases are TGCGCCAGCAGCTTTCCCGGGGGCGAGCAGTACTTC. This encodes CASSFPGGEQYF. Full variable domain (outside the CDR3, taken from reference TRBV5-1 and TRBJ2-7): KAGVTQTPRYLIKTRGQQVTLSCSPISGHRSVSWYQQTPGQGLQFLFEYFSETQRNKGNFPGRFSGRQFSNSRSEMNVSTLELGDSALYLCASSFPGGEQYFGPGTRLTVT.

This chain links TRBV5-1 with TRBJ2-3; 10 nucleotides align to TRBD2. The ends lost 3 bases at V and 4 bases at J; junction bases unmatched: 5. Germline-derived CDR1 and CDR2 are SGHRS and YFSETQ. CDR3 length: 15 amino acids. Here the CDR3 reads CASSWSGRASDTQYF. The CDR3 nucleotides are TGCGCCAGCAGCTGGAGCGGGAGGGCCTCAGATACGCAGTATTTT. Full variable domain (outside the CDR3, taken from reference TRBV5-1 and TRBJ2-3): KAGVTQTPRYLIKTRGQQVTLSCSPISGHRSVSWYQQTPGQGLQFLFEYFSETQRNKGNFPGRFSGRQFSNSRSEMNVSTLELGDSALYLCASSWSGRASDTQYFGPGTRLTVL.

The rearrangement uses TRBV5-4 and TRBJ2-6; 7 positions agree with TRBD1. Germline V gene sequence: CDR1 SGHNT, CDR2 YYREEE (reference sequence). V lost 3 bases and J lost 0; bases outside the gene matches: 6. The CDR3 covers 17 residues. CDR3 nucleotides: TGTGCCAGCAGCTCAGGGACAGCCCGCTCTGGGGCCAACGTCCTGACTTTC. This sequence encodes CASSSGTARSGANVLTF. The full variable domain, rest sourced from reference TRBV5-4 and TRBJ2-6, is ETGVTQSPTHLIKTRGQQVTLRCSSQSGHNTVSWYQQALGQGPQFIFQYYREEENGRGNFPPRFSGLQFPNYSSELNVNALELDDSALYLCASSSGTARSGANVLTFGAGSRLTVL.

The V gene is TRBV6-1, the J gene TRBJ2-2; 7 nucleotides align to TRBD1. The germline V gene encodes CDR1 MNHNS and CDR2 SASEGT. CDR3 size: 15 residues. Trimming at V came to 4 bases and at J to 6 bases, leaving 8 bases not matched to a gene. The CDR3 loop is CASSVEGARSGELFF. The CDR3 DNA follows: TGTGCCAGCAGTGTAGAGGGGGCTCGGTCCGGGGAGCTGTTTTTT.